The T cell receptor beta chain described here comes from a study of shared clonotypes between healthy human individuals. On the study more broadly: Participating donors consisted of two women and a few men aged 18 to 49. Plates per donor: three CD4 naive, three CD4 memory, two CD8 naive, one CD8 memory. Study results and caveats: Owing to a small donor count, the genetic and exposure-history diversity represented was limited.

For this clone: The antigen remains unidentified.

In the authors' workflow: Junction-only sequences without quality scores came from ImmunoSEQ, so filtering differed. Method: immunoSEQ multiplex PCR; TCRdb's copy keeps in-frame clones and lacks some. From that table come the V and J calls and clone size; the DNA was used to work out D and trimming. The sample yields about 2.4 million clones, roughly 93% seen once. The germline V gene has CDR1 SGHAT and CDR2 FQDESV (reference sequence). V lost 5 bases, J lost 0 bases, and 2 bases stayed unmatched. This CDR3 contains 15 residues. The sequenced sample consisted of naive CD4+ T cells from PBMCs. Subset noted: CD45RA+ positively selected. This receptor was identified in a man between 18 and 35 years old in good health. Some clones in this sample may be carry-over from other donors' samples. The gene calls are TRBV11-1 and TRBJ2-1; 9 bases align to TRBD2. This CDR3 is CASSISGSSYNEQFF. In DNA, the CDR3 is TGTGCCAGCAGCATTAGCGGGAGCTCCTACAATGAGCAGTTCTTC.